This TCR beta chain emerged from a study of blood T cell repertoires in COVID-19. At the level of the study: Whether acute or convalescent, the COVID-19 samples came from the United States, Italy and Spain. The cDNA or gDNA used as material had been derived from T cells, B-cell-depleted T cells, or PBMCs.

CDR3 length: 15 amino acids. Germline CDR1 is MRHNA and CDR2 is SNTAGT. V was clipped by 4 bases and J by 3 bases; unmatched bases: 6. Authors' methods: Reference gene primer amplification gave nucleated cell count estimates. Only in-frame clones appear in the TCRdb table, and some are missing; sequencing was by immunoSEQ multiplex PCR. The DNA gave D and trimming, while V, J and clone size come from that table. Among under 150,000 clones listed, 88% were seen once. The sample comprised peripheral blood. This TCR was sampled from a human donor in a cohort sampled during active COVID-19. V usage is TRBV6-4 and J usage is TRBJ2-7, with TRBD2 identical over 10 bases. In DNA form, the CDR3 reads TGTGCCAGCAGTGTGCTAGCGGGGGTGGTCTACGAGCAGTACTTC. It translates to CASSVLAGVVYEQYF.